The rows below give T cell receptor beta chains drawn from one sample of a study of regulatory T cells in long-lasting Graves disease. TCRdb ran MiXCR on the multiplex PCR reads and lists one entry per CDR3 protein. The table has about 220,000 distinct CDR3 sequences, roughly a fifth seen once. These sequences were also reported in another study, on T cells in Graves' hyperthyroidism and ophthalmopathy.

The sample consisted of peripheral blood mononuclear cells (PBMCs), taken at new diagnosis, from a patient treated with antithyroid drugs. These receptors all stem from a woman in her twenties or thirties with Graves disease. Each CDR3 is given with its conserved first and last residue. D genes are given only for firm matches.

V gene: TRBV19; D gene: TRBD1; J gene: TRBJ2-5; CDR3 protein: CASSIQGVTQETQYF
V gene: TRBV5-1; D gene: .; J gene: TRBJ2-1; CDR3 protein: CASNQGLGNEQSF
V gene: TRBV19; D gene: TRBD1; J gene: TRBJ2-7; CDR3 protein: CASTMGQGGPYEQYF
V gene: TRBV30; D gene: .; J gene: TRBJ2-3; CDR3 protein: CAWTPTGAIDTQYF
V gene: TRBV24-1; D gene: .; J gene: TRBJ1-2; CDR3 protein: CATSASGREYGYTF
V gene: TRBV6-1; D gene: TRBD2; J gene: TRBJ2-5; CDR3 protein: CASRRAGTSGPRGETQYF
V gene: TRBV28; D gene: .; J gene: TRBJ2-1; CDR3 protein: CASTSPGLARSYNEQFF
V gene: TRBV24-1; D gene: .; J gene: TRBJ2-1; CDR3 protein: CATGGSSYNEQFF
V gene: TRBV2; D gene: .; J gene: TRBJ2-1; CDR3 protein: CARLGGNYNEQFF
V gene: TRBV6-1; D gene: .; J gene: TRBJ1-1; CDR3 protein: CASGPTGSNTEAFF
V gene: TRBV15; D gene: .; J gene: TRBJ1-1; CDR3 protein: CATQRGVTEAFF
V gene: TRBV28; D gene: .; J gene: TRBJ1-2; CDR3 protein: CASSPPGGRGYGYTF
V gene: TRBV12-3/TRBV12-4; D gene: .; J gene: TRBJ1-1; CDR3 protein: CASSFGGRVSEAFF
V gene: TRBV7-9; D gene: .; J gene: TRBJ1-2; CDR3 protein: CASSYEQGIGYGYTF
V gene: TRBV9; D gene: .; J gene: TRBJ2-7; CDR3 protein: CASSVEGTAYEQYF
V gene: TRBV10-2; D gene: TRBD1; J gene: TRBJ2-3; CDR3 protein: CASITGTGSTDTQYF
V gene: TRBV28; D gene: .; J gene: TRBJ2-7; CDR3 protein: CASSSDRTGSYEQYF
V gene: TRBV6-1; D gene: .; J gene: TRBJ1-6; CDR3 protein: CASNNRAVYNSPLHF
V gene: TRBV28; D gene: .; J gene: TRBJ1-1; CDR3 protein: CASSWTVNTEAFF
V gene: TRBV11-2; D gene: .; J gene: TRBJ1-5; CDR3 protein: CASSLVGQLNQPQHF
V gene: TRBV7-2; D gene: .; J gene: TRBJ2-1; CDR3 protein: CASSLRTDFNEQFF
V gene: TRBV3-1; D gene: .; J gene: TRBJ1-5; CDR3 protein: CASSQDAGGGNQPQHF
V gene: TRBV11-1; D gene: TRBD2; J gene: TRBJ2-1; CDR3 protein: CASSFPRASGPKNEQFF
V gene: TRBV2; D gene: .; J gene: TRBJ1-6; CDR3 protein: CASSEGPSVSPLHF
V gene: TRBV5-1; D gene: .; J gene: TRBJ1-2; CDR3 protein: CASSPTDSPNYGYTF
V gene: TRBV28; D gene: TRBD2; J gene: TRBJ2-2; CDR3 protein: CAGRAGALNTGELFF
V gene: TRBV12-3/TRBV12-4; D gene: TRBD2; J gene: TRBJ2-3; CDR3 protein: CASIGLAGDTQYF
V gene: TRBV12-5; D gene: .; J gene: TRBJ2-1; CDR3 protein: CASGWGVIGYNEQFF
V gene: TRBV28; D gene: .; J gene: TRBJ1-2; CDR3 protein: CASSLRQVRWGYTF
V gene: TRBV7-2; D gene: .; J gene: TRBJ1-2; CDR3 protein: CASSSLNYGYTF
V gene: TRBV19; D gene: .; J gene: TRBJ2-3; CDR3 protein: CGTRGADTDTQYF
V gene: TRBV2; D gene: .; J gene: TRBJ2-3; CDR3 protein: CASRRLEVDTQYF
V gene: TRBV2; D gene: TRBD1; J gene: TRBJ1-1; CDR3 protein: CASNGQEYTEAFF
V gene: TRBV27; D gene: TRBD1; J gene: TRBJ2-7; CDR3 protein: CASSLQQGYEQYF
V gene: TRBV6-4; D gene: .; J gene: TRBJ1-2; CDR3 protein: CASSVYAGWSDYGYTF
V gene: TRBV9; D gene: TRBD1; J gene: TRBJ1-1; CDR3 protein: CASSVGTGVGYTGGDTEAFF
V gene: TRBV28; D gene: .; J gene: TRBJ1-2; CDR3 protein: CASTRGGLGYTF
V gene: TRBV20-1; D gene: .; J gene: TRBJ1-1; CDR3 protein: CSAASGTVTEAFF
V gene: TRBV7-2; D gene: TRBD2; J gene: .; CDR3 protein: CASSFLAGGPETQYF
V gene: TRBV6-2/TRBV6-3; D gene: TRBD1; J gene: TRBJ2-7; CDR3 protein: CASSLDRYEQYF